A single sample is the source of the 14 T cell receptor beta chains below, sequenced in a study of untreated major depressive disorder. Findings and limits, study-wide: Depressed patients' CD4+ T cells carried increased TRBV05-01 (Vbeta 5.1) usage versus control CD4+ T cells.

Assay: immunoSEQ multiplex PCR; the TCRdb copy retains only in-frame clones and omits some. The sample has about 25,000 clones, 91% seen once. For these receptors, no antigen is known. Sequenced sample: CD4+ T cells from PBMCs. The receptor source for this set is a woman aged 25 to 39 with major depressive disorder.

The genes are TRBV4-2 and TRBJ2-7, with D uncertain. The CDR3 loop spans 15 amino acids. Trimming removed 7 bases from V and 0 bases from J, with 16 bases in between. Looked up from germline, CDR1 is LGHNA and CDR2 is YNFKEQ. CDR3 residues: CASTVGGPGSYEQYF. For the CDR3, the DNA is TGTGCCAGCACCGTAGGCGGACCCGGCTCCTACGAGCAGTACTTC.

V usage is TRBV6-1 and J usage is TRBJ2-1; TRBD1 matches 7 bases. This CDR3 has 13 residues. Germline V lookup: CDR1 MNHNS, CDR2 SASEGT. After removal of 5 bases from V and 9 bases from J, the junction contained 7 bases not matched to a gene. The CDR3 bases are TGTGCCAGCAGTCCCGACAGGGACACTGAGCAGTTCTTC. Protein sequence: CASSPDRDTEQFF.

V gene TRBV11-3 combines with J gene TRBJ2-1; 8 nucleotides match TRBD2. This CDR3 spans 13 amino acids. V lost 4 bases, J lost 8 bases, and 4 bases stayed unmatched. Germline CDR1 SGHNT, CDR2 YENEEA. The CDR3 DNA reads TGTGCCAGCAGCTGGGGACTAGTGTATGAGCAGTTCTTC. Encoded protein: CASSWGLVYEQFF.

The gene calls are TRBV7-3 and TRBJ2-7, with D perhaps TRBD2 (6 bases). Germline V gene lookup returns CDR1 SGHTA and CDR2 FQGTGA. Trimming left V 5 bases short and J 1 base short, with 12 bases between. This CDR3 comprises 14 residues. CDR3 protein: CASSPGGRSYEQYF. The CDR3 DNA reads TGTGCCAGCAGCCCCGGAGGGAGATCCTACGAGCAGTACTTC.

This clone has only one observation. CDR3 DNA: TGTGCCATCAGTGATCGGCAGGGGGATAGCAATCAGCCCCAGCATTTT. It is translated as CAISDRQGDSNQPQHF. This sequence joins TRBV10-3 and TRBJ1-5, with 7 bases matching TRBD1. The CDR3 runs to 16 residues. Germline trimming cut 3 bases from V and 0 bases from J; bases unmatched to any gene: 5. The germline V gene encodes CDR1 ENHRY and CDR2 SYGVKD.

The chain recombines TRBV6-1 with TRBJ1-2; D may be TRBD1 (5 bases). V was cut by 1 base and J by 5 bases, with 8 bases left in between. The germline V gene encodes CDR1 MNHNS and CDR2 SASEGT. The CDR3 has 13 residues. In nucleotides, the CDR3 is TGTGCCAGCAGTGAAGGCGGGGGGTATGGCTACACCTTC. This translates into CASSEGGGYGYTF.

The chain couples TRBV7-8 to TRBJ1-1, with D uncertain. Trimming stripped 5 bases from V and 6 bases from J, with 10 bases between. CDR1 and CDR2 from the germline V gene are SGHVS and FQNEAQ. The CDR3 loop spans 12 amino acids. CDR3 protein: CASSPLRAEAFF. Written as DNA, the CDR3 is TGTGCCAGCAGCCCTTTGCGGGCTGAAGCTTTCTTT. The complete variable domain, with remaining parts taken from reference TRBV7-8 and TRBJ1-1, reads GAGVSQSPRYKVAKRGQDVALRCDPISGHVSLFWYQQALGQGPEFLTYFQNEAQLDKSGLPSDRFFAERPEGSVSTLKIQRTQQEDSAVYLCASSPLRAEAFFGQGTRLTVV.

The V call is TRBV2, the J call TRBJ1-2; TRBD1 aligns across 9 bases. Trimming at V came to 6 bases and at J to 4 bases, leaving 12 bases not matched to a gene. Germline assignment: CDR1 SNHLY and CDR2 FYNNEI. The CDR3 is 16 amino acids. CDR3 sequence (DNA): TGTGCCAGCAGCCCGGGACAGGGTCCCTCGGGCTATGGCTACACCTTC. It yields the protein CASSPGQGPSGYGYTF.

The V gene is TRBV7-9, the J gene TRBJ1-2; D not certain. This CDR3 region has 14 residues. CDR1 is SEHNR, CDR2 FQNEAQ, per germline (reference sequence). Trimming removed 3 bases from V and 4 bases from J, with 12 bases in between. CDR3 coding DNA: TGTGCCAGCAGCTTCGCCTCGGGCACCTATGGCTACACCTTC. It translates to CASSFASGTYGYTF.

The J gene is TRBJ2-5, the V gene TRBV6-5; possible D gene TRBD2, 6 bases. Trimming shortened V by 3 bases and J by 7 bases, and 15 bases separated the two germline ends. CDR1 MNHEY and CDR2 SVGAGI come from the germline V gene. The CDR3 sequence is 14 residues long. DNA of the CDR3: TGTGCCAGCAGTTATTTGGGGGGTGAAGGGACCCAGTACTTC. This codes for CASSYLGGEGTQYF.

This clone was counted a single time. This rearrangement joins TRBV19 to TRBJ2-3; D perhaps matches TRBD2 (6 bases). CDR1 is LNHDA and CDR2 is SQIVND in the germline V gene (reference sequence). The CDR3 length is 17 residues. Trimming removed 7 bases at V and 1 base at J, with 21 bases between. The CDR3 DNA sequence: TGTGCCAGTAAAGGACCCGGGGGAGATTTCCGCACAGATACGCAGTATTTT. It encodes CASKGPGGDFRTDTQYF.

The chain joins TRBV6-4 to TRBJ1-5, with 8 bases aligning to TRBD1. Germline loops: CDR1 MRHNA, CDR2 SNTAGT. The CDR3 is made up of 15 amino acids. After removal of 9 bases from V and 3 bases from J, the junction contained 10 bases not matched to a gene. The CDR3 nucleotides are TGTGCCAGTGACCTGGCGGGACAGGACAATCAGCCCCAGCATTTT. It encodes CASDLAGQDNQPQHF.

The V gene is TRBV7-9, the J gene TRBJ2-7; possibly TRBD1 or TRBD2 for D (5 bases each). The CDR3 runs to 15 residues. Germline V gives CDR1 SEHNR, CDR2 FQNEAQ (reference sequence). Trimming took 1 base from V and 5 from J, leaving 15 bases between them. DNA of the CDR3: TGTGCCAGCAGCTTAGGGATGGGGGTTGGCCACGAGCAGTACTTC. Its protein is CASSLGMGVGHEQYF.

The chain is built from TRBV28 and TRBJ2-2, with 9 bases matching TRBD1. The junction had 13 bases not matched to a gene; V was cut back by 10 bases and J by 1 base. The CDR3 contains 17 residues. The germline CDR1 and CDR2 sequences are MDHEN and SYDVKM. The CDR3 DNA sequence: TGTGCCATCCCGGCTAACCGGGACAGGGTGAACACCGGGGAGCTGTTTTTT. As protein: CAIPANRDRVNTGELFF.